The rows below give T cell receptor beta chains drawn from one sample of a study of technical replicates of blood from a few donors. Clones were read by immunoSEQ multiplex PCR, and TCRdb kept only the in-frame ones, dropping some. The sample carries tens of thousands of clones, about 91% recorded once. Sequencing was done on a sample of T cells isolated from PBMCs. These receptors were collected from a human donor in good health. Some clones in this sample may be carry-over from other donors' samples. CDR3s include the opening cysteine and the closing phenylalanine or tryptophan. Fields, in order: V gene, clone size, D gene, J gene, CDR3 DNA, CDR3 protein. D genes are given only for firm matches. The listing skips clone size in some rows; elsewhere it reads once, few, many or a size class.

v_gene: TRBV2
abundance: NA
d_gene: TRBD2
j_gene: TRBJ2-2
CDR3nt: TGTGCCAGCAGTGGAGCTAGCGGGAGTAGGGCCGGGGAGCTGTTTTTT
CDR3aa: CASSGASGSRAGELFF

v_gene: TRBV10-3
abundance: NA
d_gene: TRBD2
j_gene: TRBJ2-1
CDR3nt: TGTGCCATCAGTGACTGGCGGGAGGGCCGGAATGAGCAGTTCTTC
CDR3aa: CAISDWREGRNEQFF

v_gene: TRBV13
abundance: NA
d_gene: TRBD1
j_gene: TRBJ2-2
CDR3nt: TGTGCCAGCAGCTTAGAGGGGGCGGACACCGGGGAGCTGTTTTTT
CDR3aa: CASSLEGADTGELFF

v_gene: TRBV27
abundance: NA
d_gene: NA
j_gene: TRBJ1-4
CDR3nt: TGTGCCAGCAGTTTTTCCCAGTATAATGAAAAACTGTTTTTT
CDR3aa: CASSFSQYNEKLFF

v_gene: TRBV18
abundance: few
d_gene: NA
j_gene: TRBJ1-4
CDR3nt: TGTGCCAGCTCAGGGCCATACGAAAAACTGTTTTTT
CDR3aa: CASSGPYEKLFF

v_gene: TRBV6-6
abundance: NA
d_gene: NA
j_gene: TRBJ2-7
CDR3nt: TGTGCCAGCAGCCTCCGAGACCACCAGGACGAGCAGTACTTC
CDR3aa: CASSLRDHQDEQYF

v_gene: TRBV18
abundance: NA
d_gene: NA
j_gene: TRBJ2-1
CDR3nt: TGTGCCAGCTCACCGGCCCGACAGCTATTCAATGAGCAGTTCTTC
CDR3aa: CASSPARQLFNEQFF

v_gene: TRBV13
abundance: NA
d_gene: NA
j_gene: TRBJ2-5
CDR3nt: TGTGCCAGCAGCTTAGGGACGGGAGTAAGGGAGACCCAGTACTTC
CDR3aa: CASSLGTGVRETQYF

v_gene: TRBV6-5
abundance: NA
d_gene: NA
j_gene: TRBJ1-6
CDR3nt: TGTGCCAGCAGTTACTCGAGACAGCCCAATTCACCCCTCCACTTT
CDR3aa: CASSYSRQPNSPLHF

v_gene: TRBV15
abundance: once
d_gene: NA
j_gene: TRBJ1-4
CDR3nt: TGTGCCACCAGCAGAGGACCTTCTAGTGGAAAACTGTTTTTT
CDR3aa: CATSRGPSSGKLFF

v_gene: TRBV4-3
abundance: NA
d_gene: TRBD2
j_gene: TRBJ2-3
CDR3nt: TGCGCCAGCAGCCAAATGCGACTAGCGGGAACCACAGATACGCAGTATTTT
CDR3aa: CASSQMRLAGTTDTQYF

v_gene: TRBV25-1
abundance: NA
d_gene: NA
j_gene: TRBJ1-4
CDR3nt: TGCGGGGGGTTGGGGGAGACAACTAATGAAAAACTGTTTTTT
CDR3aa: CGGLGETTNEKLFF

v_gene: TRBV4-1
abundance: NA
d_gene: TRBD2
j_gene: TRBJ2-1
CDR3nt: TGCGCCAGCAGCCCCTCCCGGACAGCGGGGGGTGACAATGAGCAGTTCTTC
CDR3aa: CASSPSRTAGGDNEQFF

v_gene: TRBV5-1
abundance: once
d_gene: TRBD1
j_gene: TRBJ2-1
CDR3nt: TGCGCCAGCAGCTCCTCAGGGGGCTACAATGAGCAGTTCTTC
CDR3aa: CASSSSGGYNEQFF

v_gene: TRBV27
abundance: NA
d_gene: TRBD1
j_gene: TRBJ1-1
CDR3nt: TGTGCCAGCAGTTTAGACAGGGGGCGGGAAGCTTTCTTT
CDR3aa: CASSLDRGREAFF

v_gene: TRBV2
abundance: NA
d_gene: NA
j_gene: TRBJ2-7
CDR3nt: TGTGCCAGCAGTGACTACAGGGAACTCTACGAGCAGTACTTC
CDR3aa: CASSDYRELYEQYF

v_gene: TRBV28
abundance: NA
d_gene: TRBD2
j_gene: TRBJ2-2
CDR3nt: TGTGCCAGCAGTGCCCCTAGCGGGGCGAACACCGGGGAGCTGTTTTTT
CDR3aa: CASSAPSGANTGELFF

v_gene: TRBV11-2
abundance: once
d_gene: NA
j_gene: TRBJ2-6
CDR3nt: TGTGCCAGCAGCCCTCGGCGGCAGCCCTCTGGGGCCAACGTCCTGACTTTC
CDR3aa: CASSPRRQPSGANVLTF

v_gene: TRBV7-9
abundance: once
d_gene: TRBD1
j_gene: TRBJ1-1
CDR3nt: TGTGCCAGCAGCTTAAGACCGGGACAGGGTCGGAGGACTGAAGCTTTCTTT
CDR3aa: CASSLRPGQGRRTEAFF

v_gene: TRBV4-1
abundance: NA
d_gene: NA
j_gene: TRBJ1-2
CDR3nt: TGCGCCAGCAGCCAAGTTCCGGGAACCTATGGCTACACCTTC
CDR3aa: CASSQVPGTYGYTF

v_gene: TRBV7-9
abundance: NA
d_gene: NA
j_gene: TRBJ1-3
CDR3nt: TGTGCCAGCACCGGAGACAGGCGCGACACCATATATTTT
CDR3aa: CASTGDRRDTIYF

v_gene: TRBV7-3
abundance: NA
d_gene: TRBD1
j_gene: TRBJ2-5
CDR3nt: TGTGCCAGCAGCTTAATTGGACAGGGTGAGACCCAGTACTTC
CDR3aa: CASSLIGQGETQYF

v_gene: TRBV28
abundance: NA
d_gene: NA
j_gene: TRBJ2-7
CDR3nt: TGTGCCACTTTACAGGGGAGGTCCTACGAGCAGTACTTC
CDR3aa: CATLQGRSYEQYF

v_gene: TRBV5-4
abundance: once
d_gene: TRBD1
j_gene: TRBJ1-1
CDR3nt: TGTGCCAGCAGGCGGAACAGGGGAATGCCGAACACTGAAGCTTTCTTT
CDR3aa: CASRRNRGMPNTEAFF

v_gene: TRBV27
abundance: NA
d_gene: NA
j_gene: TRBJ2-7
CDR3nt: TGTGCCAGCAGTAGGGGGAGGGACGAGCAGTACTTC
CDR3aa: CASSRGRDEQYF

v_gene: TRBV5-1
abundance: once
d_gene: TRBD2
j_gene: TRBJ2-5
CDR3nt: TGCGCCAGCAGCTTGGGGCTAGCGGGAGAGGAAGAGACCCAGTACTTC
CDR3aa: CASSLGLAGEEETQYF

v_gene: TRBV7-9
abundance: NA
d_gene: TRBD2
j_gene: TRBJ2-5
CDR3nt: TGTGCCAGCAGCCAAGAACTAGCGGGAGGCTGGGAGACCCAGTACTTC
CDR3aa: CASSQELAGGWETQYF

v_gene: TRBV19
abundance: NA
d_gene: NA
j_gene: TRBJ1-1
CDR3nt: TGTGCCAGTTCGGGATCGGCTCCCCGGTTTCGGGGGTTGAACACTGAAGCTTTCTTT
CDR3aa: CASSGSAPRFRGLNTEAFF

v_gene: TRBV29-1
abundance: NA
d_gene: TRBD2
j_gene: TRBJ2-2
CDR3nt: TGCAGCGTTCCCGCGGGAGGGGGGAACACCGGGGAGCTGTTTTTT
CDR3aa: CSVPAGGGNTGELFF

v_gene: TRBV11-2
abundance: NA
d_gene: TRBD2
j_gene: TRBJ2-5
CDR3nt: TGTGCCAGCAGCTCCGACTTTGGCGGGAGGGCGGAGACCCAGTACTTC
CDR3aa: CASSSDFGGRAETQYF

v_gene: TRBV15
abundance: NA
d_gene: NA
j_gene: TRBJ1-3
CDR3nt: TGTGCCACCAGCACCGGGACTTACTCTGGAAACACCATATATTTT
CDR3aa: CATSTGTYSGNTIYF

v_gene: TRBV19
abundance: NA
d_gene: NA
j_gene: TRBJ1-2
CDR3nt: TGTGCCAGTAGTGAGGAGGGGTGGAATCCCTATGGCTACACCTTC
CDR3aa: CASSEEGWNPYGYTF

v_gene: TRBV7-9
abundance: once
d_gene: NA
j_gene: TRBJ1-5
CDR3nt: TGTGCCAGCAGCCCGGACAGATTCAATCAGCCCCAGCATTTT
CDR3aa: CASSPDRFNQPQHF

v_gene: TRBV7-9
abundance: NA
d_gene: NA
j_gene: TRBJ1-1
CDR3nt: TGTGCCAGCAGCTTAGGAAGAGGTTACACTGAAGCTTTCTTT
CDR3aa: CASSLGRGYTEAFF

v_gene: TRBV5-5
abundance: NA
d_gene: NA
j_gene: TRBJ2-7
CDR3nt: TGTGCCAGCAGCTCAGGGGGGTGGACGGCACGAGAGCAGTACTTC
CDR3aa: CASSSGGWTAREQYF

v_gene: TRBV19
abundance: NA
d_gene: TRBD1
j_gene: TRBJ2-7
CDR3nt: TGTGCCAGCACTCCGGGACAGGTCAGCAACGAGCAGTACTTC
CDR3aa: CASTPGQVSNEQYF

v_gene: TRBV19
abundance: NA
d_gene: TRBD1
j_gene: TRBJ2-1
CDR3nt: TGTGCCAGTAGCTTGGGACAGGGGCTAAATGAGCAGTTCTTC
CDR3aa: CASSLGQGLNEQFF

v_gene: TRBV7-9
abundance: NA
d_gene: TRBD1
j_gene: TRBJ2-3
CDR3nt: TGTGCCAGCAGCCATGGGACAGGCCCAACGGATACGCAGTATTTT
CDR3aa: CASSHGTGPTDTQYF

v_gene: TRBV7-8
abundance: NA
d_gene: TRBD2
j_gene: TRBJ2-3
CDR3nt: TGTGCCAGCAGCATTAGCGGGGGATTCACAGATACGCAGTATTTT
CDR3aa: CASSISGGFTDTQYF

v_gene: TRBV2
abundance: NA
d_gene: NA
j_gene: TRBJ1-1
CDR3nt: TGTGCCAGCAGTGGAGAGGTGATGAACACTGAAGCTTTCTTT
CDR3aa: CASSGEVMNTEAFF

v_gene: TRBV19
abundance: few
d_gene: NA
j_gene: TRBJ2-4
CDR3nt: TGTGCCAGTAGTATTACGGGAGTAGACATTCAGTACTTC
CDR3aa: CASSITGVDIQYF

v_gene: TRBV2
abundance: NA
d_gene: NA
j_gene: TRBJ1-1
CDR3nt: TGTGCCAGCACACTGCTTATGAACACTGAAGCTTTCTTT
CDR3aa: CASTLLMNTEAFF

v_gene: TRBV6-1
abundance: NA
d_gene: TRBD2
j_gene: TRBJ2-1
CDR3nt: TGTGCCAGCAGTGAAGCGAAGCGGGAGTTGGACAATGAGCAGTTCTTC
CDR3aa: CASSEAKRELDNEQFF

v_gene: TRBV5-1
abundance: NA
d_gene: NA
j_gene: TRBJ2-7
CDR3nt: TGCGCCAGCAGCCCCGACAGAGTTTACGAGCAGTACTTC
CDR3aa: CASSPDRVYEQYF

v_gene: TRBV12-5
abundance: NA
d_gene: NA
j_gene: TRBJ2-1
CDR3nt: TGTGCTAGTGGGAATCCGGGACTGAGCTCCTACAATGAGCAGTTCTTC
CDR3aa: CASGNPGLSSYNEQFF

v_gene: TRBV6-1
abundance: NA
d_gene: NA
j_gene: TRBJ2-6
CDR3nt: TGTGCCAGCAGTGAAGGCGCCTCTGGGGCCAACGTCCTGACTTTC
CDR3aa: CASSEGASGANVLTF

v_gene: TRBV7-6
abundance: NA
d_gene: NA
j_gene: TRBJ2-5
CDR3nt: TGTGCCAGCACCTTGGCTGGGACCCAGTACTTC
CDR3aa: CASTLAGTQYF